Each of the 30 T cell receptor beta chains below was sequenced from the same sample in a study of T cell responses to AZD1222 COVID-19 vaccine. Using immunoSEQ multiplex PCR, the repertoire was profiled, and TCRdb retains in-frame clones only, with some absent. The sample carries approximately 130,000 clones, about 93% recorded once. This specimen was peripheral blood, taken on day 0 of AZD1222 vaccination. The receptor source for this set is an adult in good health.

The chain is built from TRBV18 and TRBJ1-1; no firm D call. V lost 1 base, J lost 1 base, and 1 base lay in between. The CDR3 is 12 residues long. The germline V gene has CDR1 KGHSH and CDR2 LQKENI. The CDR3 sequence: CASSPQNTEAFF. The CDR3 DNA reads as TGTGCCAGCTCACCACAGAACACTGAAGCTTTCTTT.

This chain links TRBV11-2 with TRBJ1-1, with 8 bases matching TRBD1. Germline V lookup: CDR1 SGHAT, CDR2 FQNNGV. V trimming: 5 bases; J trimming: 2 bases; junction bases outside the gene matches: 13. The CDR3 spans 17 residues. Written as DNA, the CDR3 is TGTGCCAGCAGCGTCCTACTTGGACAGGGTAAAAACACTGAAGCTTTCTTT. Translated, it gives CASSVLLGQGKNTEAFF.

Written as DNA, the CDR3 is TGCGCCAGCAGCTTGGCTTGGACAGAAAACGAGCAGTACTTC. Amino acid sequence: CASSLAWTENEQYF. The V gene is TRBV5-1, the J gene TRBJ2-7; TRBD1 is a possible D gene (6 bases). There are 14 residues in the CDR3. CDR1 SGHRS and CDR2 YFSETQ come from the germline V gene. Trimming left V 0 bases short and J 5 bases short, with 12 bases between.

This sequence joins TRBV5-1 and TRBJ2-5; D ambiguous. The length of the CDR3 is 12 residues. V was trimmed by 1 base and J by 2 bases, leaving 3 bases between them. Germline CDR1 is SGHRS and CDR2 is YFSETQ. In nucleotides, the CDR3 is TGCGCCAGCAGCTTGTCACAAGAGACCCAGTACTTC. Amino acid sequence: CASSLSQETQYF. Filled out from reference TRBV5-1 and TRBJ2-5, the complete variable domain reads KAGVTQTPRYLIKTRGQQVTLSCSPISGHRSVSWYQQTPGQGLQFLFEYFSETQRNKGNFPGRFSGRQFSNSRSEMNVSTLELGDSALYLCASSLSQETQYFGPGTRLLVL.

This clone was counted a few times. CDR3 DNA: TGTGCCACCAGCAGAGAAACGGGGGGGCCAGATACGCAGTATTTT. Encoded protein: CATSRETGGPDTQYF. This sequence joins TRBV15 and TRBJ2-3; 8 bases agree with TRBD2. V lost 0 bases and J lost 4; bases outside the gene matches: 3. Germline CDR1 LNHNV, CDR2 YYDKDF (reference sequence). The CDR3 covers 15 residues.

The gene calls are TRBV27 and TRBJ2-7; D is possibly TRBD1 (6 bases). V lost 7 bases to trimming and J lost 3 bases, with 19 bases between them. The CDR3 covers 15 residues. In germline, CDR1 is MNHEY, CDR2 SMNVEV (reference sequence). CDR3: CASKHRGQRDYEQYF. The CDR3 DNA follows: TGTGCCAGCAAGCATCGGGGACAAAGAGACTACGAGCAGTACTTC.

DNA of the CDR3: TGCGCCAGCAGCACAACCGGGACTATCAACACCGGGGAGCTGTTTTTT. Translation gives CASSTTGTINTGELFF. V gene TRBV5-1 combines with J gene TRBJ2-2, with TRBD2 matching 7 bases. The CDR3 has 16 amino acids. V was pared by 4 bases and J by 2 bases, with 8 bases of the junction left unmatched. The germline CDR1 and CDR2 sequences are SGHRS and YFSETQ. Based on the CDR3 plus reference TRBV5-1 and TRBJ2-2, the full variable domain is KAGVTQTPRYLIKTRGQQVTLSCSPISGHRSVSWYQQTPGQGLQFLFEYFSETQRNKGNFPGRFSGRQFSNSRSEMNVSTLELGDSALYLCASSTTGTINTGELFFGEGSRLTVL.

V gene TRBV3-1 (or the pseudogene TRBV3-2) combines with J gene TRBJ2-7; D is uncertain. This CDR3 is built from 14 residues. Between the trimmed V and J ends, which lost 1 base and 2 bases, there was a span of 9 bases. Germline V lookup: CDR1 LGHDT, CDR2 YNNKEL (reference sequence). The CDR3 DNA reads TGTGCCAGCAGCCAAGCTGTAACTGCCTACGAGCAGTACTTC. Translated: CASSQAVTAYEQYF.

The genes are TRBV7-9 and TRBJ1-2; D ambiguous. This CDR3 region has 11 residues. V lost 0 bases and J 6 bases, leaving 2 bases between the germline ends. From germline, CDR1 is SEHNR and CDR2 FQNEAQ (reference sequence). The CDR3 DNA is TGTGCCAGCAGCTTAGCGGATGGCTACACCTTC. Its translation is CASSLADGYTF. Supplemented by reference TRBV7-9 and TRBJ1-2, the full variable domain reads DTGVSQNPRHKITKRGQNVTFRCDPISEHNRLYWYRQTLGQGPEFLTYFQNEAQLEKSRLLSDRFSAERPKGSFSTLEIQRTEQGDSAMYLCASSLADGYTFGSGTRLTVV.

The chain joins TRBV5-8 to TRBJ1-1; D gene uncertain. This CDR3 is built from 13 residues. Germline V gene sequence: CDR1 SGHTS, CDR2 YDEGEE. With 8 bases removed from V and 4 bases from J, the gap between germline ends came to 15 bases. CDR3 bases: TGTGCCAGGGGTGCGGGGATAGGCACTGAAGCTTTCTTT. Translating it yields CARGAGIGTEAFF.

This clone was found once. The chain employs TRBV10-3 and TRBJ1-2, with D possibly matching TRBD1 (5 bases). This CDR3 spans 16 amino acids. The V gene's germline CDR1 is ENHRY and CDR2 SYGVKD. The ends were cut back, 4 bases at V and 2 bases at J, with 17 bases in the middle. The CDR3 loop reads CAISGGEDNLNYGYTF. CDR3 DNA: TGTGCCATCAGTGGGGGAGAGGACAACTTGAACTATGGCTACACCTTC.

The chain recombines TRBV3-1 (or the pseudogene TRBV3-2) with TRBJ1-3; the match to TRBD1 covers 7 bases. The CDR3 consists of 17 residues. The germline V gene encodes CDR1 LGHDT and CDR2 YNNKEL (reference sequence). V was clipped by 0 bases and J by 1 base; unmatched bases: 6. CDR3: CASSQDYGDRSGNTIYF. CDR3 nucleotide sequence: TGTGCCAGCAGCCAAGATTACGGGGACAGATCTGGAAACACCATATATTTT.

The chain joins TRBV6-2 or TRBV6-3 to TRBJ2-7; D unresolved. The V gene's germline CDR1 is MNHEY and CDR2 SVGEGT. The CDR3 sequence is 12 residues long. Trimming cost V 5 bases and J 4 bases, with 9 bases left between them. CDR3 loop: CASSKFSYEQYF. The DNA of the CDR3 is TGTGCCAGCAGTAAATTTTCTTACGAGCAGTACTTC.

The chain carries TRBV11-2 and TRBJ2-3; 7 nucleotides align to TRBD1. V was clipped by 5 bases and J by 1 base; unmatched bases: 3. Germline CDR1 SGHAT, CDR2 FQNNGV. The CDR3 sequence is 14 residues long. In DNA, the CDR3 is TGTGCCAGCAGCCGCACAGGGGGCACAGATACGCAGTATTTT. This gives the protein CASSRTGGTDTQYF.

The chain carries TRBV9 and TRBJ2-3; 7 bases agree with TRBD2. The CDR3 totals 15 residues. Trimming removed 2 bases from V and 1 base from J; junction bases left unmatched: 4. The germline gives CDR1 SGDLS, CDR2 YYNGEE. CDR3 in amino acids: CASSVSTSGTDTQYF. In DNA, the CDR3 is TGTGCCAGCAGCGTCAGTACTAGCGGCACAGATACGCAGTATTTT.

This chain connects TRBV7-9 to TRBJ1-4; no firm D call. The CDR3 sequence is 15 residues long. V lost 5 bases and J 0 bases, leaving 10 bases between the germline ends. Germline values: CDR1 SEHNR, CDR2 FQNEAQ (reference sequence). The CDR3 sequence is CASSRRGSTNEKLFF. Here the CDR3 DNA reads TGTGCCAGCAGCCGCAGAGGTTCAACTAATGAAAAACTGTTTTTT.

The chain carries TRBV3-1 (or the pseudogene TRBV3-2) and TRBJ1-3, with D uncertain. The germline gives CDR1 LGHDT, CDR2 YNNKEL (reference sequence). CDR3 length: 15 residues. V was pared by 4 bases and J by 0 bases, with 10 bases between. The CDR3 DNA sequence: TGTGCCAGCAGCCGACGGACCCTCTCTGGAAACACCATATATTTT. It yields the protein CASSRRTLSGNTIYF.

V usage is TRBV6-5 and J usage is TRBJ1-6; D is ambiguous. CDR3 length: 15 residues. Germline CDR1 is MNHEY and CDR2 is SVGAGI. Trimming cost V 0 bases and J 5 bases, with 8 bases left between them. As DNA, the CDR3 is TGTGCCAGCAGTTACTCCGGGGTCGATAATTCACCCCTCCACTTT. Protein product: CASSYSGVDNSPLHF.

The genes are TRBV6-1 and TRBJ1-6, with unresolved D. V was cut by 6 bases and J by 6 bases, with 15 bases left in between. Germline values: CDR1 MNHNS, CDR2 SASEGT. The CDR3 totals 15 residues. In DNA, the CDR3 is TGTGCCAGCAGCCTTATACCTCAACTTAATTCACCCCTCCACTTT. It codes for CASSLIPQLNSPLHF.

Concerning this clone itself: Within the sample, other DNA sequences also encode this same CDR3. V and J are TRBV9 and TRBJ1-6; TRBD1 matches at 9 bases. The ends lost 2 bases at V and 7 bases at J; junction bases unmatched: 1. Germline-derived CDR1 and CDR2 are SGDLS and YYNGEE. The CDR3 runs 14 residues. The CDR3 sequence: CASSVGQGNSPLHF. DNA for the CDR3: TGTGCCAGCAGCGTCGGACAGGGGAATTCACCCCTCCACTTT.

The J gene is TRBJ1-2, the V gene TRBV2; D is unresolved. Trimming shortened V by 1 base and J by 3 bases, and 6 bases separated the two germline ends. Germline values: CDR1 SNHLY, CDR2 FYNNEI. This CDR3 has 13 residues. The CDR3 spells CASSEGGDYGYTF. Written as DNA, the CDR3 is TGTGCCAGCAGTGAAGGGGGTGACTATGGCTACACCTTC. The whole variable domain, remainder taken from reference TRBV2 and TRBJ1-2, is EPEVTQTPSHQVTQMGQEVILRCVPISNHLYFYWYRQILGQKVEFLVSFYNNEISEKSEIFDDQFSVERPDGSNFTLKIRSTKLEDSAMYFCASSEGGDYGYTFGSGTRLTVV.

The chain uses TRBV5-1 and TRBJ2-3; 8 bases are shared with TRBD1. Trimming cost V 7 bases and J 6 bases; bases outside gene matches: 7. The CDR3 extends over 13 amino acids. Per the germline V gene, CDR1 is SGHRS and CDR2 is YFSETQ. The CDR3 DNA reads TGCGCCAGCTACTTCCAGGGGGCGGATACGCAGTATTTT. As protein: CASYFQGADTQYF.

This clone was counted only a few times. This chain links TRBV23-1 with TRBJ1-2; D unclear. TRBV23-1 is placed among ORFs of uncertain function. There are 8 residues in the CDR3. V dropped 7 bases and J dropped 13 bases, with 7 bases sitting between them. The CDR3 loop is CASNPSTF. For the CDR3, the DNA is TGCGCCAGCAATCCCTCCACCTTC.

The chain has TRBV11-2 and TRBJ2-5; the match to TRBD1 covers 9 bases. Germline V gene sequence: CDR1 SGHAT, CDR2 FQNNGV. With 5 bases clipped from V and 2 bases from J, the junction kept 6 bases outside the gene matches. This CDR3 region has 15 residues. CDR3 in amino acids: CASSPGQGIQETQYF. The CDR3 bases are TGTGCCAGCAGCCCTGGACAGGGGATACAAGAGACCCAGTACTTC.

This chain links TRBV4-1 with TRBJ2-7; 10 nucleotides align to TRBD2. After removal of 0 bases from V and 2 bases from J, the junction contained 4 bases not matched to a gene. There are 16 residues in the CDR3. The germline CDR1 and CDR2 sequences are MGHRA and YSYEKL. In nucleotides, the CDR3 is TGCGCCAGCAGCCAAGATAGAACTAGCGGGACCTACGAGCAGTACTTC. It translates to CASSQDRTSGTYEQYF.

This chain joins TRBV7-2 and TRBJ2-1, with a tentative D call TRBD2 (7 bases). V shed 5 bases and J shed 7 bases, with 24 bases lying between them. This CDR3 is built from 17 residues. Per germline, CDR1 SGHTA and CDR2 FQGNSA. The CDR3, as DNA: TGTGCCAGCAGCATCCAGGGCCGCGGGGGCCGGATGAATGAGCAGTTCTTC. Translating it yields CASSIQGRGGRMNEQFF. Based on the CDR3 plus reference TRBV7-2 and TRBJ2-1, the full variable domain is GAGVSQSPSNKVTEKGKDVELRCDPISGHTALYWYRQSLGQGLEFLIYFQGNSAPDKSGLPSDRFSAERTGGSVSTLTIQRTQQEDSAVYLCASSIQGRGGRMNEQFFGPGTRLTVL.

The V call is TRBV12-3 or TRBV12-4, the J call TRBJ1-5, with D uncertain. With 7 bases removed from V and 2 bases from J, the gap between germline ends came to 6 bases. The CDR3 spans 12 residues. In DNA form, the CDR3 reads TGTGCCAGCACCCATCGCAATCAGCCCCAGCATTTT. Protein product: CASTHRNQPQHF.

The chain has TRBV5-6 and TRBJ2-7, with D unclear. The CDR3 consists of 14 residues. Per germline, CDR1 SGHDT and CDR2 YYEEEE. V was clipped by 0 bases and J by 6 bases, with 13 bases between them. CDR3 in amino acids: CASSLAGQFSEQYF. The DNA of the CDR3 is TGTGCCAGCAGCTTGGCCGGGCAGTTTAGCGAGCAGTACTTC.

The J gene is TRBJ2-3, the V gene TRBV4-1; 13 bases match TRBD2. Germline CDR1 and CDR2: MGHRA and YSYEKL. The CDR3 has 18 amino acids. The V segment lost 3 bases and the J segment 0 bases; nucleotides outside the gene matches: 6. The CDR3 reads CASSQGTSGTVSTDTQYF. DNA for the CDR3: TGCGCCAGCAGCCAGGGGACTAGCGGGACCGTAAGCACAGATACGCAGTATTTT.

The chain carries TRBV15 and TRBJ1-5; tentatively, D is TRBD1 (5 bases). Germline values: CDR1 LNHNV, CDR2 YYDKDF (reference sequence). This CDR3 comprises 16 residues. Trimming cost V 3 bases and J 7 bases, with 19 bases left between them. The CDR3 region is CATSRQRAGDGQPQHF. The CDR3 nucleotides read TGTGCCACCAGCAGGCAGAGGGCGGGGGACGGACAGCCCCAGCATTTT.